This T cell receptor (beta chain) emerged from a study of blood T cell repertoires in COVID-19. The Seattle site enrolled patients during active infection and followed them longitudinally. TCRdb's copy holds only in-frame clones and misses some; the assay was immunoSEQ multiplex PCR. The table lists some 170,000 clones, around 81% of them singletons, with 9.5% to 12% in the top ten. The sequence was obtained from a woman in her thirties or forties with COVID-19, enrolled during active disease. Source material: peripheral blood.

This CDR3 reads CASSPRVANSPLHF. As DNA, the CDR3 is TGTGCCAGCAGCCCGCGGGTCGCAAATTCACCCCTCCACTTT. The V and J genes are TRBV5-4 and TRBJ1-6; no clear D gene. Germline-derived CDR1 and CDR2 are SGHNT and YYREEE (reference sequence). The V end lost 4 bases, the J end lost 7 bases, and 12 bases lay between the germline ends. The CDR3 spans 14 residues.